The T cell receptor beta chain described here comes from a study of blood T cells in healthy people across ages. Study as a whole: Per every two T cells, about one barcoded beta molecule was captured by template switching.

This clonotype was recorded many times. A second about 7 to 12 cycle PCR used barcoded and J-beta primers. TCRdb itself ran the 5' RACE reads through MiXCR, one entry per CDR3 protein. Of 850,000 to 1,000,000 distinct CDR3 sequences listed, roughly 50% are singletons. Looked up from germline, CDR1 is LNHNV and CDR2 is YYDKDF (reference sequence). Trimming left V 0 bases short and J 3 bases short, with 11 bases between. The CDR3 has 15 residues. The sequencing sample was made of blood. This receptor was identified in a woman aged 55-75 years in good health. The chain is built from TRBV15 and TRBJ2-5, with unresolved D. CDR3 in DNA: TGTGCCACCAGCAGAGATCTGGGTTCCGAAGAGACCCAGTACTTC. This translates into CATSRDLGSEETQYF.